This TCR beta chain was recorded in a study of OX40 agonist ivuxolimab in advanced cancers. Whole-study findings and limits: Expanded clones were, on average, more numerous among CD8+ T cells than CD4+. Low normalized T-cell clonal expansion also characterized some of the nonresponders.

On this clone: Its antigen remains unidentified.

Exclusion of a patient followed from autoimmune disease history or systemic immunosuppression. V shed 6 bases and J 3 bases; nucleotides not matched to a gene: 8. Per the germline V gene, CDR1 is MGHRA and CDR2 is YSYEKL. This CDR3 is 15 amino acids long. Only in-frame clones appear in the TCRdb table, and some are missing; sequencing was by immunoSEQ multiplex PCR. The data contain about 70,000 clones, about 92% of them singletons. The chain joins TRBV4-1 to TRBJ2-1, with TRBD2 matching over 7 bases. This sequence originates from an adult with an advanced solid tumor such as melanoma, head and neck, liver or kidney cancer. The sample here was CD4+ or CD8+ T cells sorted from blood, taken in a trial of the OX40 agonist ivuxolimab. This CDR3 is CASSLAGARYNEQFF. In DNA form, the CDR3 reads TGCGCCAGCAGTCTCGCGGGAGCACGCTACAATGAGCAGTTCTTC.